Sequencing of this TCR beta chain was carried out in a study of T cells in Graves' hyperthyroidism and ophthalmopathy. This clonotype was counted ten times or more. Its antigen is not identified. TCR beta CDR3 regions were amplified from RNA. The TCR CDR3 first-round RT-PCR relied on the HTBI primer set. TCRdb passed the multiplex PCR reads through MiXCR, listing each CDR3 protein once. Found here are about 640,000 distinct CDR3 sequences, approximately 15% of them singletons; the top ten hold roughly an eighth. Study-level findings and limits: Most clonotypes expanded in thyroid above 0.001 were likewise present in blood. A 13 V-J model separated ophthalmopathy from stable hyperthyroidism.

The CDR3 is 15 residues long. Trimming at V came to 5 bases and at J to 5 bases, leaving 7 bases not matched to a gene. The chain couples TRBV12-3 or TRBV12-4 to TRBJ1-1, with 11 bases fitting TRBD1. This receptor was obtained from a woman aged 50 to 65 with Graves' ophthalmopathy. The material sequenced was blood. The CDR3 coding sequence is TGTGCCAGCAGTGCACGGACAGGGGGCTTGACTGAAGCTTTCTTT. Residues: CASSARTGGLTEAFF.